Below, 32 T cell receptor beta chains from the same sample are listed, as sequenced in a study of shared clonotypes between healthy human individuals. Only in-frame clones appear in the TCRdb table, and some are missing; sequencing was by immunoSEQ multiplex PCR. The sample comprises around 510,000 clones, roughly 95% of which are singletons, and about 0.06% rests with the top ten. Source material: naive CD4+ T cells sorted from blood. Subset denoted: CD45RA+ positively selected. The receptors originated from a woman aged 25-40 years in good health.

The gene calls are TRBV5-6 and TRBJ2-5; weak D call: TRBD2 (6 bases). In germline, CDR1 is SGHDT, CDR2 YYEEEE. The CDR3 runs to 14 residues. Trimming removed 5 bases from V and 9 bases from J, with 20 bases in between. The CDR3 region has the DNA TGTGCCAGCAGTTCCGGGAGCCCGGGATGGGCCCAGTACTTC. This sequence encodes CASSSGSPGWAQYF.

The V call is TRBV23-1, the J call TRBJ2-1; unclear D gene. TRBV23-1 is noted as an ORF with a role that remains uncertain. This CDR3 is built from 14 residues. Deletions cut 0 bases from V and 2 bases from J, with 5 bases between. Here the CDR3 DNA reads TGCGCCAGCAGTCAATCTGAGCCCTACAATGAGCAGTTCTTC. Encoded protein: CASSQSEPYNEQFF.

V is TRBV6-5 and J is TRBJ1-5, with TRBD1 matching 7 bases. V lost 6 bases, J lost 2 bases, and 4 bases stayed unmatched. This CDR3 is 14 amino acids long. Germline CDR1 and CDR2: MNHEY and SVGAGI. CDR3 bases: TGTGCCAGCAGCCCTACAGGGGGCAATCAGCCCCAGCATTTT. It codes for CASSPTGGNQPQHF.

The chain employs TRBV7-2 and TRBJ1-2; 7 nucleotides align to TRBD1. Germline CDR1 and CDR2: SGHTA and FQGNSA. The CDR3 is 17 residues long. With 4 bases clipped from V and 5 bases from J, the junction kept 16 bases outside the gene matches. CDR3 DNA sequence: TGTGCCAGCAGCTACGGACAGGTGGGGAACAGGATTTATGGCTACACCTTC. Translation gives CASSYGQVGNRIYGYTF.

The chain employs TRBV29-1 and TRBJ2-1, with TRBD2 identical over 9 bases. Looked up from germline, CDR1 is SQVTM and CDR2 is ANQGSEA. J was trimmed by 5 bases and V by 7 bases; bases with no gene match: 12. There are 15 residues in the CDR3. The DNA for the CDR3 is TGCAGCGCCTCCTTGGGTAGCGGGGGAAACAATGAGCAGTTCTTC. It is translated as CSASLGSGGNNEQFF.

CDR3 in amino acids: CASSRTGGRYEQYF. Written as DNA, the CDR3 is TGTGCCAGCAGCCGGACAGGGGGCAGGTACGAGCAGTACTTC. The chain employs TRBV7-9 and TRBJ2-7; 11 nucleotides match TRBD1. Germline loops: CDR1 SEHNR, CDR2 FQNEAQ (reference sequence). The CDR3 has 14 amino acids. The V segment lost 5 bases and the J segment 4 bases; nucleotides outside the gene matches: 4.

Here the CDR3 DNA reads TGTGCCAGCAGTTACGGGGGACAGAGAGAGACCCAGTACTTC. Translated: CASSYGGQRETQYF. The chain has TRBV6-6 and TRBJ2-5, with TRBD1 identical over 7 bases. The germline gives CDR1 MNHNY, CDR2 SVGAGI (reference sequence). With 2 bases clipped from V and 4 bases from J, the junction kept 4 bases outside the gene matches. The CDR3 consists of 14 residues.

The chain is built from TRBV27 and TRBJ2-6; no reliable D call. The CDR3 length is 16 residues. Trimming stripped 5 bases from V and 4 bases from J, with 15 bases between. Germline V lookup: CDR1 MNHEY, CDR2 SMNVEV (reference sequence). As DNA, the CDR3 is TGTGCCAGCAGTCGCTCCGGGCAACCCGGGGCCAACGTCCTGACTTTC. This codes for CASSRSGQPGANVLTF.

The chain recombines TRBV6-6 with TRBJ2-7, with 10 bases that match TRBD2. Germline V gene sequence: CDR1 MNHNY, CDR2 SVGAGI (reference sequence). The length of the CDR3 is 13 residues. The ends lost 8 bases at V and 2 bases at J; junction bases unmatched: 3. Here the CDR3 reads CASQAGGAYEQYF. CDR3 sequence (DNA): TGTGCCAGCCAAGCGGGAGGGGCCTACGAGCAGTACTTC.

The rearrangement links TRBV5-1 to TRBJ2-3; the D gene is possibly TRBD1 (5 bases). The CDR3 consists of 15 residues. Trimming pared 3 bases from V and 4 bases from J, leaving 15 bases between. The germline V gene encodes CDR1 SGHRS and CDR2 YFSETQ. The CDR3 protein is CASSSSGFRADTQYF. CDR3 coding DNA: TGCGCCAGCAGCTCCTCAGGGTTTCGCGCAGATACGCAGTATTTT. The full variable domain, in which reference TRBV5-1 and TRBJ2-3 provide the parts outside the CDR3, is KAGVTQTPRYLIKTRGQQVTLSCSPISGHRSVSWYQQTPGQGLQFLFEYFSETQRNKGNFPGRFSGRQFSNSRSEMNVSTLELGDSALYLCASSSSGFRADTQYFGPGTRLTVL.

CDR3 protein: CASSIEGQGASYEQYF. The CDR3, as DNA: TGTGCCAGTAGTATCGAGGGGCAGGGGGCCTCCTACGAGCAGTACTTC. This sequence joins TRBV19 and TRBJ2-5; TRBD1 matches at 8 bases. The end of the DNA fits TRBJ2-7 better, so the J call may be wrong. Germline-derived CDR1 and CDR2 are LNHDA and SQIVND (reference sequence). This CDR3 spans 16 amino acids.

The rearrangement links TRBV2 to TRBJ2-1; D is uncertain. The germline CDR1 and CDR2 sequences are SNHLY and FYNNEI. This CDR3 has 11 residues. V was shortened by 4 bases and J by 11 bases, with 9 bases between the two germline ends. The CDR3 DNA reads as TGTGCCAGCAGTGTGATGAAGCAGCAGTTCTTC. Encoded protein: CASSVMKQQFF.

There are a few counts of this clone. V gene TRBV18 combines with J gene TRBJ2-1; 9 bases fit TRBD1. Per germline, CDR1 KGHSH and CDR2 LQKENI. With 0 bases clipped from V and 14 bases from J, the junction kept 11 bases outside the gene matches. The CDR3 runs to 15 residues. The CDR3 sequence: CASSPPGTGLEREFF. The DNA for the CDR3 is TGTGCCAGCTCACCACCTGGGACAGGGCTTGAGAGGGAGTTCTTC.

Remarks on this clone: This same CDR3 is encoded by further DNA sequences in the sample. The V and J genes are TRBV27 and TRBJ2-7; 12 bases match TRBD2. The germline CDR1 and CDR2 sequences are MNHEY and SMNVEV (reference sequence). J gave up 3 bases and V 6 bases, and 0 bases lay outside the gene matches. This CDR3 is built from 13 residues. The CDR3 is CASRTSGSYEQYF. The CDR3 nucleotides read TGTGCCAGCAGGACTAGCGGGAGCTACGAGCAGTACTTC.

V usage is TRBV28 and J usage is TRBJ1-5; a possible D gene is TRBD1 (5 bases). The germline V gene has CDR1 MDHEN and CDR2 SYDVKM. With 4 bases removed from V and 4 bases from J, the gap between germline ends came to 11 bases. The CDR3 runs to 14 residues. CDR3 amino acids: CASSSPRGNQPQHF. As DNA, the CDR3 is TGTGCCAGCAGTTCCCCGAGGGGAAATCAGCCCCAGCATTTT.

The genes are TRBV5-1 and TRBJ1-1; 8 positions match TRBD1. CDR1 is SGHRS, CDR2 YFSETQ, per germline. CDR3 length equals 16 residues. J lost 0 bases, V lost 6 bases, and 10 bases had no gene match. The CDR3 DNA reads as TGCGCCAGCACCGACAGGGGATCTCCCATGAACACTGAAGCTTTCTTT. Translated: CASTDRGSPMNTEAFF.

The V and J genes are TRBV25-1 and TRBJ1-1, with no clear D. The CDR3 consists of 12 residues. Trimming pared 5 bases from V and 10 bases from J, leaving 14 bases between. In germline, CDR1 is MGHDK, CDR2 SYGVNS. The CDR3 region has the DNA TGTGCCAGCAGTAGGTCCTCAGTTGGAGCTTTCTTT. It yields the protein CASSRSSVGAFF.

This chain joins TRBV5-1 and TRBJ2-1; TRBD2 agrees at 10 bases. There are 17 residues in the CDR3. V was pared by 1 base and J by 5 bases, with 9 bases of the junction left unmatched. Germline V lookup: CDR1 SGHRS, CDR2 YFSETQ. CDR3 protein: CASSLTTTSGVNNEQFF. CDR3 DNA sequence: TGCGCCAGCAGCTTGACCACAACTAGCGGGGTTAACAATGAGCAGTTCTTC.

The chain recombines TRBV28 with TRBJ1-4, with TRBD1 identical over 8 bases. CDR3 size: 20 residues. Germline trimming cut 4 bases from V and 5 bases from J; bases unmatched to any gene: 21. Germline values: CDR1 MDHEN, CDR2 SYDVKM. The CDR3 DNA is TGTGCCAGCAGTTGGTATCCAGGGGGCCGAAACATGACGATCAATGAAAAACTGTTTTTT. This translates into CASSWYPGGRNMTINEKLFF.

The chain couples TRBV10-3 to TRBJ1-3; 7 bases line up with TRBD1. This CDR3 comprises 15 residues. Germline lookup yields CDR1 ENHRY and CDR2 SYGVKD. V lost 11 bases to trimming and J lost 0 bases; unmatched junction nucleotides: 10. The CDR3 nucleotides are TGTGCCGTCGGAACCGGGACAGACTCTGGAAACACCATATATTTT. This gives the protein CAVGTGTDSGNTIYF.

The rearrangement links TRBV5-1 to TRBJ2-5; possible D gene TRBD2, 5 bases. The assigned J gene may be wrong: the sequence end matches TRBJ2-7 better. The CDR3 runs to 15 residues. Germline V gene lookup returns CDR1 SGHRS and CDR2 YFSETQ. CDR3 sequence: CASSLAGEGHYEQYF. The CDR3 DNA sequence: TGCGCCAGCAGCTTGGCCGGGGAAGGGCATTACGAGCAGTACTTC.

V usage is TRBV5-1 and J usage is TRBJ1-1, with 7 bases identical to TRBD1. The length of the CDR3 is 14 residues. From germline, CDR1 is SGHRS and CDR2 YFSETQ. The junction had 7 bases not matched to a gene; V was cut back by 1 base and J by 7 bases. This CDR3 reads CASSLRQGGREAFF. The CDR3 DNA is TGCGCCAGCAGCTTGCGACAGGGCGGCCGTGAAGCTTTCTTT.

As DNA, the CDR3 is TGTGCCAGCAGTTCCCCCGGGACTGAGGACGGTCGCTACACCTTC. Its translation: CASSSPGTEDGRYTF. V usage is TRBV28 and J usage is TRBJ1-2; the D gene is possibly TRBD1 (5 bases). The germline V gene encodes CDR1 MDHEN and CDR2 SYDVKM. The V end was cut by 4 bases, the J end by 9 bases, with 21 bases between. The CDR3 runs to 15 residues.

This sequence joins TRBV5-6 and TRBJ2-1; D possibly corresponds to TRBD2 (6 bases). Looked up from germline, CDR1 is SGHDT and CDR2 is YYEEEE. V lost 4 bases and J 0 bases, leaving 14 bases between the germline ends. The length of the CDR3 is 16 residues. The CDR3 nucleotides read TGTGCCAGCAGCACCTGGGCAGCGGGCTCCTACAATGAGCAGTTCTTC. It codes for CASSTWAAGSYNEQFF. Combining the CDR3 with reference TRBV5-6 and TRBJ2-1 gives the whole variable domain DAGVTQSPTHLIKTRGQQVTLRCSPKSGHDTVSWYQQALGQGPQFIFQYYEEEERQRGNFPDRFSGHQFPNYSSELNVNALLLGDSALYLCASSTWAAGSYNEQFFGPGTRLTVL.

This chain connects TRBV5-4 to TRBJ2-3; D possibly corresponds to TRBD1 (5 bases). Germline loops: CDR1 SGHNT, CDR2 YYREEE (reference sequence). This CDR3 has 15 residues. With 2 bases removed from V and 0 bases from J, the gap between germline ends came to 10 bases. The CDR3 coding sequence is TGTGCCAGCAGCTTTTTCAGGGCTAGCACAGATACGCAGTATTTT. Protein: CASSFFRASTDTQYF.

The chain recombines TRBV18 with TRBJ1-1; D gene ambiguous. This CDR3 has 13 amino acids. V was cut by 5 bases and J by 1 base, with 8 bases left in between. Germline CDR1 KGHSH, CDR2 LQKENI. CDR3 nucleotides: TGTGCCAGCTCAACAAACAGGAACACTGAAGCTTTCTTT. Translation: CASSTNRNTEAFF.

This chain uses TRBV4-1 with TRBJ2-1; 7 nucleotides line up with TRBD1. CDR1 is MGHRA, CDR2 YSYEKL, per germline. This CDR3 spans 16 amino acids. J was trimmed by 0 bases and V by 5 bases; bases with no gene match: 7. This CDR3 reads CASSSQGISSYNEQFF. CDR3 DNA: TGCGCCAGCAGCTCACAGGGGATCAGCTCCTACAATGAGCAGTTCTTC.

This clone has only one observation. J is TRBJ2-3 and V is TRBV4-1; D call uncertain. Per germline, CDR1 MGHRA and CDR2 YSYEKL. This CDR3 contains 19 residues. Trimming left V 0 bases short and J 6 bases short, with 25 bases between. The CDR3 region has the DNA TGCGCCAGCAGCCAAGATAGGTCGACTTCTAGTTCACACTCCGATACGCAGTATTTT. Translating it yields CASSQDRSTSSSHSDTQYF.

The V gene is TRBV4-1, the J gene TRBJ2-4; 10 bases fit TRBD1. The CDR3 has 18 amino acids. The V segment lost 3 bases and the J segment 1 base; nucleotides outside the gene matches: 9. Germline V lookup: CDR1 MGHRA, CDR2 YSYEKL. The CDR3 DNA is TGCGCCAGCAGCCAGGGACAGGGGAGGTATGTGGCCAAAAACATTCAGTACTTC. Protein: CASSQGQGRYVAKNIQYF.

The V and J genes are TRBV18 and TRBJ2-5; a weak D match, TRBD1 (6 bases). CDR3 length: 13 amino acids. Germline CDR1 reads KGHSH; CDR2 reads LQKENI. Trimming removed 4 bases at V and 2 bases at J, with 8 bases between. The CDR3 DNA reads TGTGCCAGCTCACAAGGGGGTCAAGAGACCCAGTACTTC. Amino acids: CASSQGGQETQYF.

This clone was seen only once. V and J are TRBV7-9 and TRBJ2-7; 8 nucleotides match TRBD2. CDR1 and CDR2 (germline): SEHNR, FQNEAQ (reference sequence). The CDR3 spans 14 residues. V lost 3 bases to trimming and J lost 6 bases; unmatched junction nucleotides: 7. The CDR3 region is CASSFKAGVGEQYF. CDR3 nucleotides: TGTGCCAGCAGCTTCAAAGCGGGAGTAGGCGAGCAGTACTTC.

CDR3 amino acids: CASSLAGLVTDTQYF. As DNA, the CDR3 is TGCGCCAGCAGCTTGGCGGGGCTAGTGACAGATACGCAGTATTTT. The rearrangement links TRBV5-1 to TRBJ2-3; D is tentatively TRBD1 or TRBD2 (5 bases each). CDR3 length: 15 amino acids. Per germline, CDR1 SGHRS and CDR2 YFSETQ. V was trimmed by 0 bases and J by 3 bases, leaving 11 bases between them. The full variable domain, in which reference TRBV5-1 and TRBJ2-3 provide the parts outside the CDR3, is KAGVTQTPRYLIKTRGQQVTLSCSPISGHRSVSWYQQTPGQGLQFLFEYFSETQRNKGNFPGRFSGRQFSNSRSEMNVSTLELGDSALYLCASSLAGLVTDTQYFGPGTRLTVL.